The rows below give T cell receptor beta chains drawn from one sample of a study of metastatic and nonmetastatic thyroid tumors. TCRdb ran MiXCR on the PCR reads. The profile shows approximately 14,000 clones, more than 3% of them singletons. The sample comprised tumor tissue. The source is a female donor with papillary thyroid cancer or a benign thyroid nodule (not recorded which). Some clones in this sample may be carry-over from other donors' samples. The conserved cysteine and the conserved F or W are not part of the CDR3 here. Each record gives: V gene, J gene, CDR3 protein.

V: TRBV7-2
J: TRBJ2-7
CDR3: ASSSRGQGAEQY

V: TRBV12-3/TRBV12-4
J: TRBJ2-3
CDR3: ASKRDYTDTQY

V: TRBV6-6
J: TRBJ1-3
CDR3: ASSYSRDRGDTIY

V: TRBV18
J: TRBJ1-6
CDR3: ASSPTSNNSPLH

V: TRBV12-3/TRBV12-4
J: TRBJ2-2
CDR3: ASSFAGATGEPF

V: TRBV9
J: TRBJ2-1
CDR3: ASSARDFSYNEQF

V: TRBV28
J: TRBJ2-3
CDR3: ASSSPPSLTDTQY

V: TRBV2
J: TRBJ2-1
CDR3: ATFRGGLAVSYNEQF

V: TRBV19
J: TRBJ2-7
CDR3: ASGPGAREQY

V: TRBV6-2/TRBV6-3
J: TRBJ2-3
CDR3: ASKAVFTDTQY

V: TRBV20-1
J: TRBJ1-1
CDR3: SAREHAGDTEAF

V: TRBV25-1
J: TRBJ2-2
CDR3: ASSPQYTGELF

V: TRBV30
J: TRBJ2-1
CDR3: AWSVQDEQF

V: TRBV25-1
J: TRBJ1-6
CDR3: ASSYGNSPLH

V: TRBV25-1
J: TRBJ2-6
CDR3: ASSSGLAGETGANVLT

V: TRBV7-3
J: TRBJ2-2
CDR3: ASSSSGNTGELF

V: TRBV11-2
J: TRBJ1-2
CDR3: ASSSGQFYGYT

V: TRBV6-1
J: TRBJ1-3
CDR3: ASSGGEVVAGNTIY

V: TRBV6-5
J: TRBJ2-2
CDR3: ASSYSGTGSAGELF

V: TRBV20-1
J: TRBJ2-7
CDR3: SARDEQGRVREQY

V: TRBV7-9
J: TRBJ2-7
CDR3: ASNLDVGNEQY

V: TRBV28
J: TRBJ2-2
CDR3: ASSPRQRTNTGELF

V: TRBV11-3
J: TRBJ2-1
CDR3: ASSLYTGNEQF

V: TRBV20-1
J: TRBJ2-5
CDR3: SARDRSGGDQTQY